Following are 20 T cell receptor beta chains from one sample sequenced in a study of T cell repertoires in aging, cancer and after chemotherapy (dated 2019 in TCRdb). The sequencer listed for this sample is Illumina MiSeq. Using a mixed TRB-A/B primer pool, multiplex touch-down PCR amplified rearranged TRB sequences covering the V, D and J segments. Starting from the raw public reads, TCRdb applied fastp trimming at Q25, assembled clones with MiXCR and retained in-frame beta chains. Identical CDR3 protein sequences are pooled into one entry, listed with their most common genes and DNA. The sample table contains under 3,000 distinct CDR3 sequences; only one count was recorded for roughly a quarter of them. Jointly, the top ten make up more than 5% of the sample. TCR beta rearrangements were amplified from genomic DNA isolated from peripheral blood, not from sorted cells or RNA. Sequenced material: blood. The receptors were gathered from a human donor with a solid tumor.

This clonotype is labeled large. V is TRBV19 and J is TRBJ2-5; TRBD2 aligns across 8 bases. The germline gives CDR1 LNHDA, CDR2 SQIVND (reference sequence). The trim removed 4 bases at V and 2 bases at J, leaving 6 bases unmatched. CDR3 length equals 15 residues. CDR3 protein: CASSTGLAAQETQYF. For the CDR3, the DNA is TGTGCCAGTAGTACCGGACTAGCCGCTCAAGAGACCCAGTACTTC.

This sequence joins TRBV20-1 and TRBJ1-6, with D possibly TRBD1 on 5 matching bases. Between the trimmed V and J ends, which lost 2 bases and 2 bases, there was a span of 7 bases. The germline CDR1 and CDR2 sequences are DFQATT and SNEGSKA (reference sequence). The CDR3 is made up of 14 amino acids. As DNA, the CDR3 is TGCAGTGCTAGATCGACAGCCTATAATTCACCCCTCCACTTT. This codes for CSARSTAYNSPLHF.

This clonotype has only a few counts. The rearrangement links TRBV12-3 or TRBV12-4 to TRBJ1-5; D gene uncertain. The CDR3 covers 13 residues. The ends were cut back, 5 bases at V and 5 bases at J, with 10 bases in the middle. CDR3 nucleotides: TGTGCCAGCAGTAATACCCGGGATCAGCCCCAGCATTTT. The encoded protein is CASSNTRDQPQHF.

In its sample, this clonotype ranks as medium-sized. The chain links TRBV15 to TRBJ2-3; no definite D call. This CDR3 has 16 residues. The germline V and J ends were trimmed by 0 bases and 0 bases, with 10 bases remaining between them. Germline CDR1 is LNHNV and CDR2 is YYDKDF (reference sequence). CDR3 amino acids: CATSRDLLRSTDTQYF. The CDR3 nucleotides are TGTGCCACCAGCAGAGATCTGCTTCGGAGCACAGATACGCAGTATTTT.

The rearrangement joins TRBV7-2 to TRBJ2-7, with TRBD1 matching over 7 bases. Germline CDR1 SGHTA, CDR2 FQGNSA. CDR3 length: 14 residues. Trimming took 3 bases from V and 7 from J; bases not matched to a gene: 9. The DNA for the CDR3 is TGTGCCAGCAGCTTGGGCCAGGGGGACGAAGAGCAGTACTTC. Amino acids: CASSLGQGDEEQYF.

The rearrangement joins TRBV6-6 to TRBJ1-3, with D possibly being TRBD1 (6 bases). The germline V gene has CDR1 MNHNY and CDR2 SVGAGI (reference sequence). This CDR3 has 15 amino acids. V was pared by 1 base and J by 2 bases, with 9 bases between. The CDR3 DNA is TGTGCCAGCAGTTACTTCGACAGGACTGGAAACACCATATATTTT. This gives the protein CASSYFDRTGNTIYF.

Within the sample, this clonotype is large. Written as DNA, the CDR3 is TGCAGCGTCCGGACGTCGGTAAACACCGGGGAGCTGTTTTTT. Protein sequence: CSVRTSVNTGELFF. This chain links TRBV29-1 with TRBJ2-2; no firm D call. V was shortened by 6 bases and J by 2 bases, with 13 bases between the two germline ends. The CDR3 covers 14 residues. In germline, CDR1 is SQVTM, CDR2 ANQGSEA.

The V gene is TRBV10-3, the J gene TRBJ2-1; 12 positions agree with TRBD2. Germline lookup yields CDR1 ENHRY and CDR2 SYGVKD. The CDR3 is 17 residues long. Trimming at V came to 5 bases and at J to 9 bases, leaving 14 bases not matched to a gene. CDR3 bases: TGTGCCATCAGTAAGACATTTCCTAGCGGGGGGGGTGGTGAGCAGTTCTTC. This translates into CAISKTFPSGGGGEQFF.

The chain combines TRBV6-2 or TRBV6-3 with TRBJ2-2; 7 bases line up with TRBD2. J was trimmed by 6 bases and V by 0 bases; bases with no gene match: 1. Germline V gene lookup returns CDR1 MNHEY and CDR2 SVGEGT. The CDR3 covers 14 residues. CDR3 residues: CASSYSTSSGELFF. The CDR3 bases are TGTGCCAGCAGTTACTCGACTAGCTCCGGGGAGCTGTTTTTT.

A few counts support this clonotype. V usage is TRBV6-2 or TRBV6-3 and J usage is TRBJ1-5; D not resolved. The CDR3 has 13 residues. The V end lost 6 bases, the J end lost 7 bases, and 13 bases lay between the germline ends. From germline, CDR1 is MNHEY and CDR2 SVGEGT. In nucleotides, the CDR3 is TGTGCCAGCAGGGTGGGCCTGACCCAGCCCCAGCATTTT. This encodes CASRVGLTQPQHF.

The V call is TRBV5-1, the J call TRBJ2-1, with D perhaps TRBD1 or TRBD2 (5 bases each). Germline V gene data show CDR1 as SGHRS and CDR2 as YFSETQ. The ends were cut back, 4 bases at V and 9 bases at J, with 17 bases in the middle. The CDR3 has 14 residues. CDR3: CASSPVGRGGEQFF. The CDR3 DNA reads TGCGCCAGCAGCCCAGTCGGACGGGGCGGTGAGCAGTTCTTC.

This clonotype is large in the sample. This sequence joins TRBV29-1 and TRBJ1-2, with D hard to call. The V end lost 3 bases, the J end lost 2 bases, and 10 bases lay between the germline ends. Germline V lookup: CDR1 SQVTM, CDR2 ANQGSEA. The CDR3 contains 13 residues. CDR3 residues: CSVDLVRNYGYTF. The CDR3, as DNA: TGCAGCGTTGATCTAGTACGGAACTATGGCTACACCTTC.

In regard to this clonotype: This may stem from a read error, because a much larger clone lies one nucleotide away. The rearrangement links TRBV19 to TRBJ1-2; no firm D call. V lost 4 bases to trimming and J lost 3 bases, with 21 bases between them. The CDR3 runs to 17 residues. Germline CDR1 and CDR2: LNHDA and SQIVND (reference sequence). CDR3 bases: TGTGCCAGTAGTAAGTTGCGGACGGATAGTACCGACTATGGCTACACCTTC. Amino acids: CASSKLRTDSTDYGYTF.

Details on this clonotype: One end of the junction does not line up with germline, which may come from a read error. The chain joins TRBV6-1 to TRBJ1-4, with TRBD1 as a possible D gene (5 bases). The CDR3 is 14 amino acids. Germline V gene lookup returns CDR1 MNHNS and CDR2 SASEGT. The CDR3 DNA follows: TGTGCCAGCAAAACAGGTTCAACTAAGGAAAAACTGTTTTTT. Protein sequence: CASKTGSTKEKLFF.

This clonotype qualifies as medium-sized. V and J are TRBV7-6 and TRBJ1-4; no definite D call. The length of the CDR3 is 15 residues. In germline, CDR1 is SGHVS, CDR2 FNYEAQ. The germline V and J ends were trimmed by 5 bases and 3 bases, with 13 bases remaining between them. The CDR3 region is CASSPGGLANEKLFF. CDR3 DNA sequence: TGTGCCAGCAGCCCAGGCGGCTTGGCTAATGAAAAACTGTTTTTT.

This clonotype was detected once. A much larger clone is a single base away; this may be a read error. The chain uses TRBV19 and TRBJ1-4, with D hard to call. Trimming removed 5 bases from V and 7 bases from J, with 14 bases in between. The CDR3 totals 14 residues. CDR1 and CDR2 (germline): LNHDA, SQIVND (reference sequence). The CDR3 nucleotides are TGTGCCAGTAGTTCGGAGAGGGCCTTTGAAAAACTGTTTTTT. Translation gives CASSSERAFEKLFF.

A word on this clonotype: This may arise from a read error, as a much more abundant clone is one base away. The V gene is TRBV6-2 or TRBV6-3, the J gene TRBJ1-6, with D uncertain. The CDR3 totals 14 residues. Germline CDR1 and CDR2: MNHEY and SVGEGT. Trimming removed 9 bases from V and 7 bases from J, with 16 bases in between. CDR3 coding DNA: TGTGCCAGAAGTGACGGTGGCGAGAATTCACCCCTCCACTTT. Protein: CARSDGGENSPLHF.

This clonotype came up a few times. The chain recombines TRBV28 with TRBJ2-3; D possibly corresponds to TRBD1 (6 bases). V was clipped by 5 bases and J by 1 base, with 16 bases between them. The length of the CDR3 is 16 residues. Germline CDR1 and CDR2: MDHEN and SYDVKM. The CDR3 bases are TGTGCCAGCAGTCCCATACAGGGAAGAGGCACAGATACGCAGTATTTT. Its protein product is CASSPIQGRGTDTQYF.

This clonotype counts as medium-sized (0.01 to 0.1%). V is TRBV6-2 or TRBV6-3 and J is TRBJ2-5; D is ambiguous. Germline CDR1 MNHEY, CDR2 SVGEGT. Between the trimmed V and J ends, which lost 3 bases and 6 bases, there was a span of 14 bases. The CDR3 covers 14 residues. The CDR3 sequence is CASSYQVLQQTQYF. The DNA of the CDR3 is TGTGCCAGCAGTTATCAGGTCCTCCAGCAGACCCAGTACTTC.

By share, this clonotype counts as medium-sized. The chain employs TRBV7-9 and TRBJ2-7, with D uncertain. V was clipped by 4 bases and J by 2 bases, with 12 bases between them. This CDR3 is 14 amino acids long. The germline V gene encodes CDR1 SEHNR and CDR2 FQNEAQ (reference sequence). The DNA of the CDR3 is TGTGCCAGCAGCTCCCCACCGAGCCCCTACGAGCAGTACTTC. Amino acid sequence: CASSSPPSPYEQYF. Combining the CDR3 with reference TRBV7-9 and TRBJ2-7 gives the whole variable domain DTGVSQNPRHKITKRGQNVTFRCDPISEHNRLYWYRQTLGQGPEFLTYFQNEAQLEKSRLLSDRFSAERPKGSFSTLEIQRTEQGDSAMYLCASSSPPSPYEQYFGPGTRLTVT.